These 32 T cell receptor beta chains share one sample of origin, sequenced in a study of T cell repertoires in cytomegalovirus infection. TCRdb re-derived calls from the reads in MiXCR, one entry per CDR3 protein. The sample gives about 220,000 distinct CDR3 sequences, about 39% of which show up once; around 64% is in the top ten. These receptors' antigens are unknown. Material: CD8+ T cells from cultured PBMCs, obtained from culture after CMV antigen stimulation. Every receptor here comes from a human donor in good health (CMV status not recorded). Some clones in this sample may be carry-over from other donors' samples.

V gene TRBV28 combines with J gene TRBJ2-1; TRBD2 agrees at 8 bases. J gave up 6 bases and V 5 bases, and 12 bases lay outside the gene matches. This CDR3 region has 16 residues. CDR1 MDHEN and CDR2 SYDVKM come from the germline V gene. In nucleotides, the CDR3 is TGTGCCAGCAGTGGGCTTACGGGACTAGACGGCAATGAGCAGTTCTTC. Its translation: CASSGLTGLDGNEQFF.

This chain uses TRBV7-9 with TRBJ2-5; TRBD2 matches 8 bases. Germline V CDR1 and CDR2: SEHNR, FQNEAQ (reference sequence). The CDR3 is 14 amino acids. CDR3 nucleotides: TGTGCATGCAGCTTAGCGGGGCGGGCAGAGACCCAGTACTTC. This encodes CACSLAGRAETQYF.

The rearrangement links TRBV28 to TRBJ2-7; D gene ambiguous. Per germline, CDR1 MDHEN and CDR2 SYDVKM. The CDR3 has 13 amino acids. V was cut by 3 bases and J by 1 base, with 7 bases left in between. The CDR3 DNA reads as TGTGCCAGCAGTTTGACAAATTCCTACGAGCAGTACTTC. Residues: CASSLTNSYEQYF.

The chain employs TRBV30 and TRBJ1-1; TRBD1 might be the D (5 bases). Germline V CDR1 and CDR2: GTSNPN, SVGIG (reference sequence). There are 13 residues in the CDR3. Trimming shortened V by 0 bases and J by 4 bases, and 9 bases separated the two germline ends. The CDR3 is CAWSVDSGTEAFF. For the CDR3, the DNA is TGTGCCTGGAGTGTAGACAGTGGCACTGAAGCTTTCTTT.

The chain combines TRBV19 with TRBJ1-1; no clear D gene. With 5 bases removed from V and 7 bases from J, the gap between germline ends came to 11 bases. CDR1 and CDR2 (germline): LNHDA, SQIVND (reference sequence). The CDR3 is 12 residues long. CDR3 coding DNA: TGTGCCAGTAGTCCGGCCGGTTTTGAAGCTTTCTTT. The encoded protein is CASSPAGFEAFF.

This clonotype appeared once. This CDR3 reads CASSPGTSGRVGYEQYF. CDR3 sequence (DNA): TGTGCCAGCAGCCCCGGGACTAGCGGGAGGGTCGGGTACGAGCAGTACTTC. V gene TRBV27 combines with J gene TRBJ2-7; 16 bases match TRBD2. J gave up 4 bases and V 6 bases, and 9 bases lay outside the gene matches. The germline V gene encodes CDR1 MNHEY and CDR2 SMNVEV (reference sequence). The CDR3 contains 17 residues.

The rearrangement joins TRBV7-8 to TRBJ2-3; 8 bases are shared with TRBD2. CDR3 length: 15 residues. Trimming cost V 8 bases and J 6 bases; bases outside gene matches: 13. CDR1 is SGHVS, CDR2 FQNEAQ, per germline. The CDR3 DNA sequence: TGTGCCAGCGACCCCGGGGGGGGGGCAGGGGATACGCAGTATTTT. Its translation: CASDPGGGAGDTQYF.

This sequence joins TRBV6-6 and TRBJ2-7, with 7 bases identical to TRBD1. The CDR3 loop spans 16 amino acids. The V segment lost 5 bases and the J segment 1 base; nucleotides outside the gene matches: 11. Germline V gene lookup returns CDR1 MNHNY and CDR2 SVGAGI (reference sequence). CDR3 DNA sequence: TGTGCCAGCAGTCCCCCGACAGGGATGACTTCCTACGAGCAGTACTTC. As protein: CASSPPTGMTSYEQYF.

This clonotype was counted only a few times. The chain is built from TRBV15 and TRBJ2-5; D is undetermined. Trimming cost V 3 bases and J 3 bases, with 11 bases left between them. The CDR3 length is 14 residues. Germline CDR1 LNHNV, CDR2 YYDKDF (reference sequence). This chain's CDR3 is CATSRKVSKETQYF. In DNA form, the CDR3 reads TGTGCCACCAGCAGGAAGGTGTCGAAAGAGACCCAGTACTTC.

This clonotype was observed at least ten times. The chain carries TRBV11-2 and TRBJ2-3; D ambiguous. The CDR3 sequence is 14 residues long. V was cut by 5 bases and J by 2 bases, with 11 bases left in between. The V gene's germline CDR1 is SGHAT and CDR2 FQNNGV. The CDR3 sequence: CASSRRVPTDTQYF. CDR3 DNA: TGTGCCAGCAGCCGACGGGTCCCCACAGATACGCAGTATTTT.

V gene TRBV27 combines with J gene TRBJ2-7; tentatively, D is TRBD2 (5 bases). The CDR3 is made up of 14 amino acids. V was trimmed by 4 bases and J by 6 bases, leaving 16 bases between them. Germline CDR1 MNHEY, CDR2 SMNVEV (reference sequence). CDR3 sequence (DNA): TGTGCCAGCAGTTCACCCATCGGGGTCTCCGAGCAGTACTTC. Amino acids: CASSSPIGVSEQYF.

This clonotype was seen many times. The chain carries TRBV6-1 and TRBJ2-3; TRBD2 might be the D (6 bases). V was shortened by 5 bases and J by 4 bases, with 25 bases between the two germline ends. This CDR3 has 18 amino acids. CDR1 MNHNS and CDR2 SASEGT come from the germline V gene. CDR3 residues: CASSPSHGTRELADTQYF. CDR3 DNA: TGTGCCAGCAGTCCATCCCACGGGACTCGGGAGCTCGCAGATACGCAGTATTTT.

This clonotype was seen more than once but under ten times. The rearrangement uses TRBV27 and TRBJ2-1, with D perhaps matching TRBD2 (6 bases). The CDR3 has 15 residues. In germline, CDR1 is MNHEY, CDR2 SMNVEV (reference sequence). Trimming left V 2 bases short and J 4 bases short, with 12 bases between. The CDR3 protein is CASSLAGRKYNEQFF. In nucleotides, the CDR3 is TGTGCCAGCAGTTTAGCGGGGAGAAAGTACAATGAGCAGTTCTTC.

In regard to this clonotype: At one end, the junction sequence differs from germline, possibly due to a read error. The rearrangement joins TRBV7-6 to TRBJ2-3; D is unresolved. This CDR3 has 15 residues. Germline loops: CDR1 SGHVS, CDR2 FNYEAQ. The CDR3 is CARSLAGSQPDTKYF. In DNA, the CDR3 is TGTGCCAGAAGCTTAGCTGGAAGTCAACCAGATACGAAGTATTTT.

This clonotype appeared a few times. The genes are TRBV19 and TRBJ2-3; 10 bases are a match to TRBD2. The V segment lost 3 bases and the J segment 3 bases; nucleotides outside the gene matches: 9. This CDR3 is built from 17 residues. Germline V gene sequence: CDR1 LNHDA, CDR2 SQIVND (reference sequence). DNA of the CDR3: TGTGCCAGTAGTATCCAGCGGGAGGGCCCGGGGACAGATACGCAGTATTTT. Its protein is CASSIQREGPGTDTQYF.

The V gene is TRBV27, the J gene TRBJ1-1; 7 positions match TRBD1. V lost 4 bases, J lost 4 bases, and 9 bases stayed unmatched. Germline values: CDR1 MNHEY, CDR2 SMNVEV (reference sequence). The CDR3 is 15 amino acids. DNA for the CDR3: TGTGCCAGCAGTTGGACAGGTTTAAGGGGCACTGAAGCTTTCTTT. Translating gives CASSWTGLRGTEAFF.

This clonotype has more than one count but fewer than ten. This chain connects TRBV7-8 to TRBJ2-5; perhaps TRBD2 as D (5 bases). V was cut by 7 bases and J by 5 bases, with 17 bases left in between. In germline, CDR1 is SGHVS, CDR2 FQNEAQ. The length of the CDR3 is 14 residues. The CDR3 DNA follows: TGTGCCAGCACTTCAATTAGCGTACAGGAGACCCAGTACTTC. It yields the protein CASTSISVQETQYF. Full variable domain (outside the CDR3, taken from reference TRBV7-8 and TRBJ2-5): GAGVSQSPRYKVAKRGQDVALRCDPISGHVSLFWYQQALGQGPEFLTYFQNEAQLDKSGLPSDRFFAERPEGSVSTLKIQRTQQEDSAVYLCASTSISVQETQYFGPGTRLLVL.

The chain combines TRBV20-1 with TRBJ2-5; TRBD1 matches at 9 bases. V lost 3 bases to trimming and J lost 0 bases; unmatched junction nucleotides: 5. This CDR3 comprises 15 residues. In germline, CDR1 is DFQATT, CDR2 SNEGSKA (reference sequence). The chain's CDR3 is CSARETGGYQETQYF. Written as DNA, the CDR3 is TGCAGTGCTAGGGAGACAGGGGGGTACCAAGAGACCCAGTACTTC.

The V and J genes are TRBV27 and TRBJ2-1; TRBD2 aligns across 14 bases. The CDR3 covers 14 residues. V lost 5 bases, J lost 12 bases, and 6 bases stayed unmatched. Germline V gene sequence: CDR1 MNHEY, CDR2 SMNVEV (reference sequence). The CDR3 spells CASSPRTSGRSQFF. The DNA of the CDR3 is TGTGCCAGCAGTCCCCGGACTAGCGGGAGGTCGCAGTTCTTC.

The chain recombines TRBV7-6 with TRBJ1-1; D remains ambiguous. The V gene's germline CDR1 is SGHVS and CDR2 FNYEAQ. The ends were cut back, 4 bases at V and 4 bases at J, with 13 bases in the middle. The length of the CDR3 is 14 residues. The CDR3 DNA reads as TGTGCCAGCAGCTCCAGAAGAGGGAGCACTGAAGCTTTCTTT. Protein product: CASSSRRGSTEAFF.

V gene TRBV2 combines with J gene TRBJ1-2; a possible D gene is TRBD1 (5 bases). CDR1 and CDR2 (germline): SNHLY, FYNNEI. There are 18 residues in the CDR3. Trimming took 4 bases from V and 3 from J, leaving 24 bases between them. In nucleotides, the CDR3 is TGTGCCAGCAGTGTGGGCGAGGGGCCCGCCTGGTGGGACTATGGCTACACCTTC. Translated, it gives CASSVGEGPAWWDYGYTF.

The chain carries TRBV7-7 and TRBJ2-5; TRBD2 is a possible D gene (7 bases). Germline-derived CDR1 and CDR2 are SSHAT and FNYEAQ (reference sequence). The CDR3 extends over 15 amino acids. Trimming took off 2 bases at V and 5 bases at J, with 15 bases between the two ends. CDR3 amino acids: CASSLSAGAVETQYF. CDR3 nucleotides: TGTGCCAGCAGCTTATCGGCGGGGGCGGTCGAGACCCAGTACTTC.

This clonotype came up a few times. The V gene is TRBV7-6, the J gene TRBJ1-1, with TRBD1 as a possible D gene (5 bases). Trimming stripped 5 bases from V and 2 bases from J, with 12 bases between. The germline gives CDR1 SGHVS, CDR2 FNYEAQ. The CDR3 contains 14 residues. The CDR3 DNA reads TGTGCCAGCAGCCGGGGGGAGGGAAACACTGAAGCTTTCTTT. It yields the protein CASSRGEGNTEAFF.

J is TRBJ2-1 and V is TRBV6-2 or TRBV6-3; possible D gene TRBD1, 5 bases. Germline V CDR1 and CDR2: MNHEY, SVGEGT. The length of the CDR3 is 13 residues. The V and J ends lost 2 bases and 9 bases respectively, with 11 bases between them. CDR3 sequence reads: CASSYGQGSEQFF. DNA of the CDR3: TGTGCCAGCAGTTACGGCCAGGGAAGTGAGCAGTTCTTC.

This clonotype appeared a few times. The chain employs TRBV7-9 and TRBJ1-1; TRBD1 matches at 9 bases. Germline CDR1 SEHNR, CDR2 FQNEAQ (reference sequence). V trimming: 3 bases; J trimming: 3 bases; junction bases outside the gene matches: 5. This CDR3 is built from 15 residues. The CDR3 DNA reads TGTGCCAGCAGCTTTCCCGGGGACAGGGACACTGAAGCTTTCTTT. Translation: CASSFPGDRDTEAFF.

V usage is TRBV15 and J usage is TRBJ2-7; a weak D match, TRBD1 (6 bases). The CDR3 runs to 15 residues. Per germline, CDR1 LNHNV and CDR2 YYDKDF (reference sequence). The V end was cut by 3 bases, the J end by 3 bases, with 15 bases between. The CDR3 is CATSRDSLELYEQYF. The CDR3 DNA follows: TGTGCCACCAGCAGGGACAGTTTGGAGCTCTACGAGCAGTACTTC. The complete variable domain, with remaining parts taken from reference TRBV15 and TRBJ2-7, reads DAMVIQNPRYQVTQFGKPVTLSCSQTLNHNVMYWYQQKSSQAPKLLFHYYDKDFNNEADTPDNFQSRRPNTSFCFLDIRSPGLGDTAMYLCATSRDSLELYEQYFGPGTRLTVT.

This clonotype was observed many times. The gene calls are TRBV7-2 and TRBJ1-1; possible D gene TRBD1, 6 bases. Trimming stripped 5 bases from V and 1 base from J, with 17 bases between. The length of the CDR3 is 16 residues. Germline CDR1 reads SGHTA; CDR2 reads FQGNSA. The CDR3 loop is CASSPERGDQNTEAFF. In DNA form, the CDR3 reads TGTGCCAGCAGCCCCGAAAGGGGGGACCAGAACACTGAAGCTTTCTTT.

The J gene is TRBJ1-1, the V gene TRBV27; D unclear. The CDR3 has 15 residues. With 6 bases removed from V and 0 bases from J, the gap between germline ends came to 14 bases. Germline V lookup: CDR1 MNHEY, CDR2 SMNVEV (reference sequence). CDR3 nucleotide sequence: TGTGCCAGCAGCTCCTGGGTAGGGATGAACACTGAAGCTTTCTTT. Amino acid sequence: CASSSWVGMNTEAFF.

The CDR3: CASSESRAGGYEQFF. CDR3 nucleotide sequence: TGTGCCAGCAGTGAATCGAGGGCGGGGGGCTATGAGCAGTTCTTC. V and J are TRBV2 and TRBJ2-1, with 8 bases that match TRBD2. Germline CDR1 reads SNHLY; CDR2 reads FYNNEI. The CDR3 runs to 15 residues. Losses at the gene ends were 2 bases for V and 8 bases for J; bases not matched to a gene: 8. Based on the CDR3 plus reference TRBV2 and TRBJ2-1, the full variable domain is EPEVTQTPSHQVTQMGQEVILRCVPISNHLYFYWYRQILGQKVEFLVSFYNNEISEKSEIFDDQFSVERPDGSNFTLKIRSTKLEDSAMYFCASSESRAGGYEQFFGPGTRLTVL.

CDR3 sequence reads: CSVPGAHEQYF. In nucleotides, the CDR3 is TGCAGCGTTCCAGGCGCCCACGAGCAGTACTTC. This chain links TRBV29-1 with TRBJ2-7, with D unresolved. From germline, CDR1 is SQVTM and CDR2 ANQGSEA. V was cut by 5 bases and J by 5 bases, with 10 bases left in between. The CDR3 is made up of 11 amino acids.

This chain joins TRBV9 and TRBJ2-3; D call uncertain. Trimming pared 0 bases from V and 3 bases from J, leaving 14 bases between. The CDR3 length is 16 residues. Germline CDR1 reads SGDLS; CDR2 reads YYNGEE. This CDR3 reads CASSVETSKGTDTQYF. Written as DNA, the CDR3 is TGTGCCAGCAGCGTAGAAACCTCGAAGGGAACAGATACGCAGTATTTT.

CDR3 region: CASSPQRGQNANYGYTF. Written as DNA, the CDR3 is TGTGCCAGCAGCCCGCAACGGGGACAGAACGCTAACTATGGCTACACCTTC. The V and J genes are TRBV7-4 and TRBJ1-2; 7 bases are shared with TRBD1. V shed 5 bases and J 0 bases; nucleotides not matched to a gene: 12. CDR3 length: 17 residues. Germline-derived CDR1 and CDR2 are SGHVT and SQSDAQ. The full variable domain, with the rest looked up from reference TRBV7-4 and TRBJ1-2, is GAGVSQSPRYKVAKRGRDVALRCDSISGHVTLYWYRQTLGQGSEVLTYSQSDAQRDKSGRPSGRFSAERPERSVSTLKIQRTEQGDSAVYLCASSPQRGQNANYGYTFGSGTRLTVV.